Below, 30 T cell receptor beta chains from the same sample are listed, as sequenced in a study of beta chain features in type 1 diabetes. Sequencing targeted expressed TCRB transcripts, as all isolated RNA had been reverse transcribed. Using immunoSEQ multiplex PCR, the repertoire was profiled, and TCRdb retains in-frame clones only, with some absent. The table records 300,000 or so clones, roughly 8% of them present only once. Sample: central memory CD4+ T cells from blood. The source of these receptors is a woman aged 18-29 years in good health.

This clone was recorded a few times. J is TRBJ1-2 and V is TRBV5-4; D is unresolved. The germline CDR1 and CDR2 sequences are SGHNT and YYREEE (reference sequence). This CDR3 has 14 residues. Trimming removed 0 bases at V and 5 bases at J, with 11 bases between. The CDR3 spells CASSLVGKEYGYTF. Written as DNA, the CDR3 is TGTGCCAGCAGCTTGGTGGGGAAAGAGTATGGCTACACCTTC.

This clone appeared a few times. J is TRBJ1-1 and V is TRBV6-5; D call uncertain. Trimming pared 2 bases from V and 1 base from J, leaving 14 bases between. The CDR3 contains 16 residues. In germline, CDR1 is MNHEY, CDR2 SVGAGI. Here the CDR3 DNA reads TGTGCCAGCAGTTACGCCTCTGGCAGATCGAACACTGAAGCTTTCTTT. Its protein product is CASSYASGRSNTEAFF.

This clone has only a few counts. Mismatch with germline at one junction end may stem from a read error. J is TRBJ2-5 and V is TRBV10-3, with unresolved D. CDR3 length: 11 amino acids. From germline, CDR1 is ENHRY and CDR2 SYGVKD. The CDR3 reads CASSYGETQYF. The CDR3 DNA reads TGTGCCAGCAGTTACGGGGAGACCCAGTACTTC.

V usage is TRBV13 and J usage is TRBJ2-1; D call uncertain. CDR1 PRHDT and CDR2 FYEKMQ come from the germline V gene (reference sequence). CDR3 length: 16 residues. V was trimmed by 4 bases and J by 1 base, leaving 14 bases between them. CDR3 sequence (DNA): TGTGCCAGCAGCTCCCGTCCGTTTGGATCCTACAATGAGCAGTTCTTC. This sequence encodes CASSSRPFGSYNEQFF.

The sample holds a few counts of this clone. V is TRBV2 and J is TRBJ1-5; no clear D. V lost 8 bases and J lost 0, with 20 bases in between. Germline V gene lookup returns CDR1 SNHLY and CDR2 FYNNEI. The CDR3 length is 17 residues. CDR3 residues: CASDSRTGKYSNQPQHF. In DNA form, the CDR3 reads TGTGCCAGCGATAGCAGAACCGGGAAGTATAGCAATCAGCCCCAGCATTTT.

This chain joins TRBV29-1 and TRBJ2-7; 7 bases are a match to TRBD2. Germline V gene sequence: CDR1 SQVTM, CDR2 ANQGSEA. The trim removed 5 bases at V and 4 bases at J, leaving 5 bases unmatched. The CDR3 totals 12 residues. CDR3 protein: CSVKRGAYEQYF. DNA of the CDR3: TGCAGCGTTAAGCGGGGTGCATACGAGCAGTACTTC.

The CDR3 region has the DNA TGCAGCGTTGATGGACAGGGCACAGATACGCAGTATTTT. It yields the protein CSVDGQGTDTQYF. The chain joins TRBV29-1 to TRBJ2-3; 7 positions agree with TRBD1. The CDR3 loop spans 13 amino acids. Looked up from germline, CDR1 is SQVTM and CDR2 is ANQGSEA. V lost 3 bases and J lost 1; bases outside the gene matches: 1.

The CDR3 DNA reads as TGTGCCAGCAGCCATCCCGAGGCGACTAGCGGAACCTACGAGCAGTACTTC. Translated: CASSHPEATSGTYEQYF. The chain joins TRBV4-2 to TRBJ2-7, with TRBD2 matching over 9 bases. With V trimmed by 3 bases and J by 2 bases, 11 bases remained unmatched. Per the germline V gene, CDR1 is LGHNA and CDR2 is YNFKEQ. This CDR3 region has 17 residues.

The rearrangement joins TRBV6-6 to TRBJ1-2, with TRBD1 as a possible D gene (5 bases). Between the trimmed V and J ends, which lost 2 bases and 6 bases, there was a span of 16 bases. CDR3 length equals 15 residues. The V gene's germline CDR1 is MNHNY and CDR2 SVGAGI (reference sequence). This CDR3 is CASSYPQTPGNGYTF. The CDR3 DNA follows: TGTGCCAGCAGTTACCCCCAAACCCCAGGGAATGGCTACACCTTC.

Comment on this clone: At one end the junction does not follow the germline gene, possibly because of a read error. The CDR3: CASSPQGRETQYF. In nucleotides, the CDR3 is TGTGCTAGCAGCCCACAGGGAAGGGAGACCCAGTACTTC. The chain couples TRBV7-7 to TRBJ2-5; the D gene is possibly TRBD1 (6 bases). Per the germline V gene, CDR1 is SSHAT and CDR2 is FNYEAQ (reference sequence). The CDR3 is 13 residues long.

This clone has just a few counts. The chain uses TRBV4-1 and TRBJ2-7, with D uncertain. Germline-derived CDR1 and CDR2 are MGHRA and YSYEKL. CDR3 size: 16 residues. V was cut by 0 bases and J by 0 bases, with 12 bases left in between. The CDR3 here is CASSQDWASSSYEQYF. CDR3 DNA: TGCGCCAGCAGCCAAGATTGGGCGTCGAGCTCCTACGAGCAGTACTTC.

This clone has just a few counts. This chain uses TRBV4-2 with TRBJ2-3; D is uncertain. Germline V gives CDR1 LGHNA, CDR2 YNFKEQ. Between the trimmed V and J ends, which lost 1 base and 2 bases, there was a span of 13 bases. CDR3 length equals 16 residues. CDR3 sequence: CASSQVSGDPTDTQYF. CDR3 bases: TGTGCCAGCAGCCAAGTGAGTGGGGATCCCACAGATACGCAGTATTTT.

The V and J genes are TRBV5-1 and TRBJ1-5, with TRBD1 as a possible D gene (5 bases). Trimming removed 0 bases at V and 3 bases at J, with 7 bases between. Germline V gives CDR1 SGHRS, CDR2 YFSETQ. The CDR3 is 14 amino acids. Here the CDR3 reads CASSLAGNNQPQHF. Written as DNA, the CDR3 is TGCGCCAGCAGCTTGGCAGGGAACAATCAGCCCCAGCATTTT.

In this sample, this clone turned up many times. The CDR3 DNA follows: TGTGCCAGCAGTGACAGGGCCAGAACCGGGGAGCTGTTTTTT. Translated, it gives CASSDRARTGELFF. The V gene is TRBV7-9, the J gene TRBJ2-2, with TRBD1 matching over 7 bases. The V and J ends lost 6 bases and 5 bases, in that order; junction bases with no gene match: 6. This CDR3 region has 14 residues. Per the germline V gene, CDR1 is SEHNR and CDR2 is FQNEAQ (reference sequence).

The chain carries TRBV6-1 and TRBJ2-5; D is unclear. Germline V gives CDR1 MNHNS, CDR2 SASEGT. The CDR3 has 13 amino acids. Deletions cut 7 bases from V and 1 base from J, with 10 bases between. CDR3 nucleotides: TGTGCCAGCAACTACAATATCCAAGAGACCCAGTACTTC. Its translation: CASNYNIQETQYF.

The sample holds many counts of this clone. As DNA, the CDR3 is TGCGCCAGCAGCCAAGCGCGGGGTTGGGACCACAATGAGCAGTTCTTC. Amino acids: CASSQARGWDHNEQFF. The chain recombines TRBV4-3 with TRBJ2-1; D is possibly TRBD2 (6 bases). V lost 1 base, J lost 5 bases, and 15 bases lay in between. Germline values: CDR1 LGHNA, CDR2 YSLEER. This CDR3 is 16 amino acids long.

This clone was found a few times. The CDR3 DNA sequence: TGTGCCAGCAGTTACTCCCCCTCGTTTAATGAGCAGTTCTTC. Protein product: CASSYSPSFNEQFF. The chain couples TRBV27 to TRBJ2-1; no reliable D call. Germline CDR1 is MNHEY and CDR2 is SMNVEV (reference sequence). This CDR3 is 14 amino acids long. Trimming took off 4 bases at V and 7 bases at J, with 14 bases between the two ends.

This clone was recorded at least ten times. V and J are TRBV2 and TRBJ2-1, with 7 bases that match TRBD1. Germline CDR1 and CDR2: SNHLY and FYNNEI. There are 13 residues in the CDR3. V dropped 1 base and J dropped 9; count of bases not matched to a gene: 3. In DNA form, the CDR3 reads TGTGCCAGCAGTGAAGACAGGGGAGTTGAGCAGTTCTTC. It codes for CASSEDRGVEQFF.

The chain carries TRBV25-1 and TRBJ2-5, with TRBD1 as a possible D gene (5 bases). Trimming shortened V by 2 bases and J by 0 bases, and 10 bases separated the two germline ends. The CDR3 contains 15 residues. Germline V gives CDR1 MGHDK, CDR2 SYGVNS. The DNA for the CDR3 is TGTGCCAGCAGTGAACCCAGGGCTAACCAAGAGACCCAGTACTTC. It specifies CASSEPRANQETQYF.

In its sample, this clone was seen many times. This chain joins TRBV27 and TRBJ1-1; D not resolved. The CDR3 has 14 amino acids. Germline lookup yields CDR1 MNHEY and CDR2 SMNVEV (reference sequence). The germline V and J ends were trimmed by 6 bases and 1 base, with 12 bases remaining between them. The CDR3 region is CASSQARRNTEAFF. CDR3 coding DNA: TGTGCCAGCAGCCAGGCCCGGCGGAACACTGAAGCTTTCTTT.

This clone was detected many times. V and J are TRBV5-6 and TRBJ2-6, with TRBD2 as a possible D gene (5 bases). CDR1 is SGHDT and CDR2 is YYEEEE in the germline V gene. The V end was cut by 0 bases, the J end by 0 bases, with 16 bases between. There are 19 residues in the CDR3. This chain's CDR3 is CASSLAPAGLSSGANVLTF. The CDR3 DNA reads TGTGCCAGCAGCTTGGCCCCGGCGGGTCTAAGCTCTGGGGCCAACGTCCTGACTTTC.

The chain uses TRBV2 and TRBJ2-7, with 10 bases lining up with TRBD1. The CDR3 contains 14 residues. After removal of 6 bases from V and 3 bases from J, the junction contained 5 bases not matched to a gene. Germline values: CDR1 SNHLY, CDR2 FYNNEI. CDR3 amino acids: CASRPGTGDYEQYF. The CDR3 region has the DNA TGTGCCAGCAGGCCCGGGACAGGGGACTACGAGCAGTACTTC.

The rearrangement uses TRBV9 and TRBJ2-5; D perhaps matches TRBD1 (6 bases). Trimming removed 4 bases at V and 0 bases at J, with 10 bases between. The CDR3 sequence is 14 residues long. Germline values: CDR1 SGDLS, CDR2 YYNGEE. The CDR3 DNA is TGTGCCAGCAGCCTGGGACAACACCAAGAGACCCAGTACTTC. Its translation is CASSLGQHQETQYF.

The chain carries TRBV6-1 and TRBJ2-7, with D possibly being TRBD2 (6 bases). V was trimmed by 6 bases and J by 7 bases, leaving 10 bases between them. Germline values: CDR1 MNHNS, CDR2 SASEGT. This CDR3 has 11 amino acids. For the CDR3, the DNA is TGTGCCAGCAGGGTGGGGACTGAGCAGTACTTC. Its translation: CASRVGTEQYF.

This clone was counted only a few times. CDR3 protein: CASVYEQYF. The CDR3 region has the DNA TGTGCCAGCGTTTACGAGCAGTACTTC. The chain uses TRBV27 and TRBJ2-7; D gene uncertain. Trimming pared 8 bases from V and 4 bases from J, leaving 3 bases between. This CDR3 has 9 residues. The V gene's germline CDR1 is MNHEY and CDR2 SMNVEV (reference sequence).

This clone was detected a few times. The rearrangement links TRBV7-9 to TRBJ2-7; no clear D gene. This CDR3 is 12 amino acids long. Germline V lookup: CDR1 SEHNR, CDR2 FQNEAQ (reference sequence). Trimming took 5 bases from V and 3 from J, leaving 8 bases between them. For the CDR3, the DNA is TGTGCCAGCAGCCGCGAAGGCTACGAGCAGTACTTC. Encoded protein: CASSREGYEQYF. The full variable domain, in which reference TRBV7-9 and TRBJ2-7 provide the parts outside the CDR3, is DTGVSQNPRHKITKRGQNVTFRCDPISEHNRLYWYRQTLGQGPEFLTYFQNEAQLEKSRLLSDRFSAERPKGSFSTLEIQRTEQGDSAMYLCASSREGYEQYFGPGTRLTVT.

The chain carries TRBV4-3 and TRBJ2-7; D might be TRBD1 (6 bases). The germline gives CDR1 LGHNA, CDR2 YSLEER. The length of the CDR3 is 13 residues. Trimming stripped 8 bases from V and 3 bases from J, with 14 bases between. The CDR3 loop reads CASSSSRGYEQYF. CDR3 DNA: TGCGCCAGCTCTTCATCCAGGGGCTACGAGCAGTACTTC.

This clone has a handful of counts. The CDR3 loop reads CASSSVVGELFF. The CDR3 DNA reads as TGTGCCAGCAGCTCCGTCGTCGGGGAGCTGTTTTTT. The chain uses TRBV7-8 and TRBJ2-2; the D is unclear. With 4 bases removed from V and 7 bases from J, the gap between germline ends came to 7 bases. From germline, CDR1 is SGHVS and CDR2 FQNEAQ. This CDR3 comprises 12 residues.

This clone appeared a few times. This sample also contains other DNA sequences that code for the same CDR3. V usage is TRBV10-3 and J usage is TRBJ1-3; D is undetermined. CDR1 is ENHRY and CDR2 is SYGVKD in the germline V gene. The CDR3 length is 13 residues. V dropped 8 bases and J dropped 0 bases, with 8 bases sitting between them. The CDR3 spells CAIRESSGNTIYF. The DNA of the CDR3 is TGTGCCATCCGGGAATCCTCTGGAAACACCATATATTTT.

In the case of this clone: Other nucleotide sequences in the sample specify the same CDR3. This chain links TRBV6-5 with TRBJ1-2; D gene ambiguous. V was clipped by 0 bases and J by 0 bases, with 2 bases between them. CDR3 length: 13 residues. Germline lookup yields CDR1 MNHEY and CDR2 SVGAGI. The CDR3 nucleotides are TGTGCCAGCAGTTACTCCTCTAACTATGGCTACACCTTC. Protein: CASSYSSNYGYTF.